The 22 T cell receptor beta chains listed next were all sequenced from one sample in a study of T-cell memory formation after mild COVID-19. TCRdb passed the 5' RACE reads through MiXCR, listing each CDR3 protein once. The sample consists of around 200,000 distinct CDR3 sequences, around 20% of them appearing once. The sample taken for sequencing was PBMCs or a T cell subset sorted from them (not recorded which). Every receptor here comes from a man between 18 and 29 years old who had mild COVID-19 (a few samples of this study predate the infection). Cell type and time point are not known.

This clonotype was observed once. The CDR3 is CASSVVGQLNTGELFF. In nucleotides, the CDR3 is TGTGCCAGCAGCGTAGTTGGGCAACTGAACACCGGGGAGCTGTTTTTT. This chain uses TRBV9 with TRBJ2-2; D remains ambiguous. CDR3 length: 16 residues. The germline V gene has CDR1 SGDLS and CDR2 YYNGEE. Trimming removed 0 bases from V and 1 base from J, with 10 bases in between.

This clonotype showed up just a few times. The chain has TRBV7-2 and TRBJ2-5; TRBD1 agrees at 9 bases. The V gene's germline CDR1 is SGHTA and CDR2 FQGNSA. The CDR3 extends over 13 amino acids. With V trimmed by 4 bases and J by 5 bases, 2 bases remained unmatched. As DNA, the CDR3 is TGTGCCAGCAGCTCCGGGACAGGGGAGACCCAGTACTTC. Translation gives CASSSGTGETQYF.

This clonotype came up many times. CDR3 in amino acids: CAGRTGGTEAFF. The CDR3 region has the DNA TGTGCCGGACGGACAGGGGGGACTGAAGCTTTCTTT. The chain joins TRBV2 to TRBJ1-1; TRBD1 aligns across 10 bases. The trim removed 11 bases at V and 5 bases at J, leaving 5 bases unmatched. The CDR3 spans 12 residues. Looked up from germline, CDR1 is SNHLY and CDR2 is FYNNEI.

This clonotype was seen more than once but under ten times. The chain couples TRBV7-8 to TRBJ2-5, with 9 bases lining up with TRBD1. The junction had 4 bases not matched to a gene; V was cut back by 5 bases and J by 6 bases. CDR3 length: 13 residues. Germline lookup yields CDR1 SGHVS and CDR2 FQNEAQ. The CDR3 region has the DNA TGTGCCAGCAGCACCGGACAGGGGAAGACCCAGTACTTC. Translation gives CASSTGQGKTQYF.

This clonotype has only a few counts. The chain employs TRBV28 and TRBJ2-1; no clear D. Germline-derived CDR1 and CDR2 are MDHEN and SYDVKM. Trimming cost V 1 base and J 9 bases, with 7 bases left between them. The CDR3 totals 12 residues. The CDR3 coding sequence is TGTGCCAGCAGTTTATACAAGGGTGAGCAGTTCTTC. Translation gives CASSLYKGEQFF.

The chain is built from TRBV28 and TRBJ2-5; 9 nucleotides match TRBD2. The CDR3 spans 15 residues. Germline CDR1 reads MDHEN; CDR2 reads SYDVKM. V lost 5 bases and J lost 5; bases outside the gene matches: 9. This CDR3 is CASSRGGASSETQYF. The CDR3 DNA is TGTGCCAGCAGTCGCGGGGGGGCGAGTTCGGAGACCCAGTACTTC.

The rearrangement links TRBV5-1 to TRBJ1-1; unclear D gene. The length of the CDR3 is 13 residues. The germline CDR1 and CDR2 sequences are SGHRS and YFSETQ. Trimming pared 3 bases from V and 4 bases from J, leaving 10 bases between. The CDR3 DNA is TGCGCCAGCAGCTCAGTAGGCAGCACTGAAGCTTTCTTT. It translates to CASSSVGSTEAFF.

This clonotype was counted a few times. The CDR3, as DNA: TGTGCCAGCAGCGCGATAGACAGGGGCAACACCATATATTTT. Its protein product is CASSAIDRGNTIYF. This rearrangement joins TRBV9 to TRBJ1-3, with 8 bases identical to TRBD1. The V gene end was trimmed by 3 bases and the J gene end by 7 bases; junction bases not matched to a gene: 6. CDR1 and CDR2 (germline): SGDLS, YYNGEE. The CDR3 loop spans 14 amino acids.

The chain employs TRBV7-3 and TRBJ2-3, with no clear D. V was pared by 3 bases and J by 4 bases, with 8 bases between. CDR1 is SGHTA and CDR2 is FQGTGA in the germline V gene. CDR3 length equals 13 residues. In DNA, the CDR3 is TGTGCCAGCAGCTTCTCTCGGCCAGATACGCAGTATTTT. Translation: CASSFSRPDTQYF. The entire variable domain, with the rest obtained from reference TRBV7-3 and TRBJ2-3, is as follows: GAGVSQTPSNKVTEKGKYVELRCDPISGHTALYWYRQSLGQGPEFLIYFQGTGAADDSGLPNDRFFAVRPEGSVSTLKIQRTERGDSAVYLCASSFSRPDTQYFGPGTRLTVL.

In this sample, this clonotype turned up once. CDR3 sequence: CASSPGGAYEQYV. The CDR3 region has the DNA TGTGCCAGCAGCCCGGGGGGAGCCTACGAGCAGTACGTC. The chain recombines TRBV28 with TRBJ2-7; 7 bases agree with TRBD2. Unmatched junction bases numbered 4, after V lost 6 bases and J lost 2 bases. The CDR3 sequence is 13 residues long. CDR1 is MDHEN and CDR2 is SYDVKM in the germline V gene.

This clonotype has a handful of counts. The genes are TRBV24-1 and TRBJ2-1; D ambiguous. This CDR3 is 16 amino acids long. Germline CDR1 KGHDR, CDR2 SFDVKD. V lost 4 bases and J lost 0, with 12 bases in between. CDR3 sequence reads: CATSEAQASSYNEQFF. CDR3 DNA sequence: TGTGCCACCAGTGAGGCTCAGGCTAGCTCCTACAATGAGCAGTTCTTC.

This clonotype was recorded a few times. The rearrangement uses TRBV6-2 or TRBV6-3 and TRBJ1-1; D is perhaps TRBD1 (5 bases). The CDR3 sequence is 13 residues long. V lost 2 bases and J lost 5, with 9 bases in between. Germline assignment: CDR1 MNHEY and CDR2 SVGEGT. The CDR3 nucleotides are TGTGCCAGCAGTTACAGGGGCAGAACTGAAGCTTTCTTT. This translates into CASSYRGRTEAFF.

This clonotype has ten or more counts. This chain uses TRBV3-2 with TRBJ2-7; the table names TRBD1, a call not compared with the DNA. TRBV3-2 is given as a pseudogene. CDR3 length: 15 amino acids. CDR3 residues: CASSWTGLFSYEQYV. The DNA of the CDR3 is TGTGCCAGCAGCTGGACAGGGCTTTTTTCCTACGAGCAGTACGTC.

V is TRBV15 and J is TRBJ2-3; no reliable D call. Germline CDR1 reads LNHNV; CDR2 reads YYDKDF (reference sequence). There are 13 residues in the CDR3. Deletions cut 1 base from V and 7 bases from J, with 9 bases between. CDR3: CATSRGTENTQYF. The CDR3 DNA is TGTGCCACCAGCAGAGGGACGGAGAATACGCAGTATTTT.

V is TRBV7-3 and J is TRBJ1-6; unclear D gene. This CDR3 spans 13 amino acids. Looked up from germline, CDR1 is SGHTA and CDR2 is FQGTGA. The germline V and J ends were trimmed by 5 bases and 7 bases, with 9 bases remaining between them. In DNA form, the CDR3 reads TGTGCCAGCAGCCCAAGGGAGAATTCACCCCTCCACTTT. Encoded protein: CASSPRENSPLHF.

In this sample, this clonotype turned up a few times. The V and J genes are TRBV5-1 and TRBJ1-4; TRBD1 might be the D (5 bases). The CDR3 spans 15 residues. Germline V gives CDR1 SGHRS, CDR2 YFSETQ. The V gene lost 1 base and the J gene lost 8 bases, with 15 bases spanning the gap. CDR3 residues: CASSLNAGKLEKLFF. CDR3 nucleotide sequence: TGCGCCAGCAGCTTGAATGCAGGGAAGTTGGAAAAACTGTTTTTT.

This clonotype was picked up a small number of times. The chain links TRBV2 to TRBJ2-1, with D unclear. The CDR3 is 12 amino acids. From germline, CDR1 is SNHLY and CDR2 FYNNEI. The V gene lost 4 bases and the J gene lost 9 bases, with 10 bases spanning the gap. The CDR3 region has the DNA TGTGCCAGCAGTGTCCTGCGAAGTGAGCAGTTCTTC. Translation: CASSVLRSEQFF.

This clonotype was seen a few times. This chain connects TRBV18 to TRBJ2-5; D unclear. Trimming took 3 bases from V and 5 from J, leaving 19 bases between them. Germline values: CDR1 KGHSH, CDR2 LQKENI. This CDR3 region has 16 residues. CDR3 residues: CASSPLEVGAGETQYF. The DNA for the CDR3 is TGTGCCAGCTCACCGCTCGAGGTGGGCGCCGGGGAGACCCAGTACTTC.

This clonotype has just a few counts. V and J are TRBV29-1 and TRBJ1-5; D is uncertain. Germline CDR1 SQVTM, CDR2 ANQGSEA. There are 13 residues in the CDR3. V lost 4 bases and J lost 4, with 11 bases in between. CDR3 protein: CSVVSQLNQPQHF. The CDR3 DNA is TGCAGCGTTGTCTCCCAGCTAAATCAGCCCCAGCATTTT.

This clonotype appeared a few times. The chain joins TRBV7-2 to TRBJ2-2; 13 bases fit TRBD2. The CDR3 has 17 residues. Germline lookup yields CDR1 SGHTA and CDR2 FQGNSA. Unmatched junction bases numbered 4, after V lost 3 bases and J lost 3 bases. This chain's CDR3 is CASSLGLAGLHTGELFF. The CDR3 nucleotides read TGTGCCAGCAGCTTGGGACTAGCGGGGTTGCACACCGGGGAGCTGTTTTTT. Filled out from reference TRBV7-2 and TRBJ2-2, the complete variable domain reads GAGVSQSPSNKVTEKGKDVELRCDPISGHTALYWYRQSLGQGLEFLIYFQGNSAPDKSGLPSDRFSAERTGGSVSTLTIQRTQQEDSAVYLCASSLGLAGLHTGELFFGEGSRLTVL.

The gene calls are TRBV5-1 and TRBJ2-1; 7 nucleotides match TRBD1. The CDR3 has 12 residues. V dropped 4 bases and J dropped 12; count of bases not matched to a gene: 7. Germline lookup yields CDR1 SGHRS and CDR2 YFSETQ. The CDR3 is CASSREGARQFF. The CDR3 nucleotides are TGCGCCAGCAGCCGAGAGGGGGCTAGGCAGTTCTTC.

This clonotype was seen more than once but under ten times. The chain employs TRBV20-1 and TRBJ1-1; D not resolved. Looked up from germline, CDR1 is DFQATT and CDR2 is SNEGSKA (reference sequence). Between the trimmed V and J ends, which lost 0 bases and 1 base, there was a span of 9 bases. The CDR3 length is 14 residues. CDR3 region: CSARDPRRNTEAFF. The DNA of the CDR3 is TGCAGTGCTAGAGATCCCCGGCGGAACACTGAAGCTTTCTTT.